These 30 T cell receptor beta chains came from one sample sequenced in a study of cytomegalovirus exposure and HLA in healthy donors. 60 Vbeta and 13 Jbeta primers were used in PCR. TCRdb's table, derived via immunoSEQ multiplex PCR, lists solely in-frame clones and lacks some. The sample includes roughly 120,000 clones, approximately 80% of them seen just once. Material: PBMCs. These receptors originate from a woman aged 18-29 years in good health and CMV-seropositive.

The chain carries TRBV27 and TRBJ2-3; 13 nucleotides align to TRBD2. This CDR3 is 16 amino acids long. Germline CDR1 is MNHEY and CDR2 is SMNVEV (reference sequence). Trimming removed 5 bases from V and 6 bases from J; junction bases left unmatched: 8. DNA of the CDR3: TGTGCCAGCAGTCCCTGGACTAGCGGGAGTGGGGATACGCAGTATTTT. This translates into CASSPWTSGSGDTQYF.

The chain employs TRBV19 and TRBJ1-1, with TRBD1 matching over 7 bases. The CDR3 contains 15 residues. Trimming took 5 bases from V and 0 from J; bases not matched to a gene: 6. Germline V gene data show CDR1 as LNHDA and CDR2 as SQIVND (reference sequence). The CDR3 here is CASSPDRLMNTEAFF. CDR3 DNA: TGTGCCAGTAGTCCGGACAGGCTCATGAACACTGAAGCTTTCTTT.

V is TRBV19 and J is TRBJ1-1; maybe TRBD1 (5 bases). CDR1 and CDR2 (germline): LNHDA, SQIVND (reference sequence). This CDR3 contains 14 residues. The V gene lost 3 bases and the J gene lost 4 bases, with 12 bases spanning the gap. The CDR3 here is CASSIGREGTEAFF. In nucleotides, the CDR3 is TGTGCCAGTAGTATCGGCAGGGAGGGCACTGAAGCTTTCTTT.

There are a few counts of this clone. The chain couples TRBV30 to TRBJ2-7; 7 bases map to TRBD1. Germline V CDR1 and CDR2: GTSNPN, SVGIG (reference sequence). This CDR3 comprises 12 residues. V lost 4 bases, J lost 3 bases, and 3 bases stayed unmatched. The CDR3 here is CAWTRDSYEQYF. The CDR3 nucleotides are TGTGCCTGGACCCGGGACAGCTACGAGCAGTACTTC.

The chain uses TRBV27 and TRBJ1-2; D gene unclear. Trimming stripped 2 bases from V and 8 bases from J, with 27 bases between. The CDR3 loop spans 18 amino acids. Germline V gene lookup returns CDR1 MNHEY and CDR2 SMNVEV (reference sequence). In DNA, the CDR3 is TGTGCCAGCAGTTTAAGGGTAGCGGGCCATGTAGAAGGCTACGGCTACACCTTC. It is translated as CASSLRVAGHVEGYGYTF.

This clone was recorded once. The chain employs TRBV5-1 and TRBJ2-5, with 10 nucleotides matching TRBD2. The CDR3 sequence is 15 residues long. The junction had 7 bases not matched to a gene; V was cut back by 4 bases and J by 4 bases. The V gene's germline CDR1 is SGHRS and CDR2 YFSETQ. The CDR3 DNA follows: TGCGCCAGCAGCCCGCTAGCGGGAGAGGGAGAGACCCAGTACTTC. It specifies CASSPLAGEGETQYF.

This clone was found a few times. The chain joins TRBV30 to TRBJ2-5, with 7 bases identical to TRBD1. The junction had 2 bases not matched to a gene; V was cut back by 5 bases and J by 2 bases. CDR1 is GTSNPN, CDR2 SVGIG, per germline (reference sequence). The CDR3 runs 12 residues. The DNA for the CDR3 is TGTGCCTGGGCGACAGGGCAAGAGACCCAGTACTTC. It encodes CAWATGQETQYF.

The CDR3 nucleotides are TGTGCCATCAGTGATCCGACTCGGGCGGGCATCTATGGCTACACCTTC. Amino acid sequence: CAISDPTRAGIYGYTF. The rearrangement links TRBV10-3 to TRBJ1-2; D is unresolved. The CDR3 loop spans 16 amino acids. V was trimmed by 3 bases and J by 4 bases, leaving 18 bases between them. Germline lookup yields CDR1 ENHRY and CDR2 SYGVKD.

The rearrangement links TRBV10-1 to TRBJ2-3; 12 bases fit TRBD2. Germline CDR1 and CDR2: WNHNN and SYGVQD (reference sequence). J lost 2 bases, V lost 4 bases, and 7 bases had no gene match. The CDR3 extends over 17 amino acids. CDR3 bases: TGCGCCAGCAGTGGACTAGCGGGAGAGCCCATCACAGATACGCAGTATTTT. Translating it yields CASSGLAGEPITDTQYF.

The rearrangement joins TRBV2 to TRBJ1-5; a possible D gene is TRBD1 (5 bases). CDR3 length: 15 amino acids. Trimming took 6 bases from V and 5 from J, leaving 17 bases between them. Germline V gene lookup returns CDR1 SNHLY and CDR2 FYNNEI. The CDR3 nucleotides read TGTGCCAGCAGGTACGCGGTCCTAGGGGATCAGCCCCAGCATTTT. This sequence encodes CASRYAVLGDQPQHF.

This chain links TRBV7-9 with TRBJ2-7, with 7 nucleotides matching TRBD2. Trimming took 0 bases from V and 3 from J; bases not matched to a gene: 5. The CDR3 sequence is 15 residues long. Germline V lookup: CDR1 SEHNR, CDR2 FQNEAQ (reference sequence). CDR3 coding DNA: TGTGCCAGCAGCTTAGCGGGGGGGGAGGGCTACGAGCAGTACTTC. Its protein product is CASSLAGGEGYEQYF.

The chain uses TRBV19 and TRBJ1-2; D not certain. The CDR3 totals 15 residues. Trimming took 0 bases from V and 4 from J, leaving 12 bases between them. From germline, CDR1 is LNHDA and CDR2 SQIVND (reference sequence). The CDR3: CASSIDLERFYGYTF. CDR3 DNA: TGTGCCAGTAGTATAGATCTAGAACGGTTCTATGGCTACACCTTC. Full variable domain (rest looked up from reference TRBV19 and TRBJ1-2): DGGITQSPKYLFRKEGQNVTLSCEQNLNHDAMYWYRQDPGQGLRLIYYSQIVNDFQKGDIAEGYSVSREKKESFPLTVTSAQKNPTAFYLCASSIDLERFYGYTFGSGTRLTVV.

A few counts support this clone. Here the CDR3 DNA reads TGTGCCAGCAGCGATACATCCTACAATGAGCAGTTCTTC. Protein: CASSDTSYNEQFF. The V call is TRBV7-9, the J call TRBJ2-1; no reliable D call. This CDR3 comprises 13 residues. Germline assignment: CDR1 SEHNR and CDR2 FQNEAQ (reference sequence). The germline V and J ends were trimmed by 5 bases and 1 base, with 6 bases remaining between them.

This clone was counted a few times. This chain uses TRBV30 with TRBJ2-5, with TRBD1 matching 8 bases. Per the germline V gene, CDR1 is GTSNPN and CDR2 is SVGIG (reference sequence). The CDR3 has 14 residues. V lost 2 bases and J lost 1; bases outside the gene matches: 3. CDR3 amino acids: CAWSRDRLQETQYF. The CDR3, as DNA: TGTGCCTGGAGTAGGGACAGGCTCCAAGAGACCCAGTACTTC.

This clone has just a few counts. This chain joins TRBV5-1 and TRBJ2-1, with 12 positions matching TRBD2. Germline loops: CDR1 SGHRS, CDR2 YFSETQ. The length of the CDR3 is 18 residues. After removal of 4 bases from V and 3 bases from J, the junction contained 11 bases not matched to a gene. As DNA, the CDR3 is TGCGCCAGCAGCGTAGCTAGCGGGAGGGCAGGATTCTACAATGAGCAGTTCTTC. Residues: CASSVASGRAGFYNEQFF.

The CDR3 DNA sequence: TGTGCCAGTAGTGTCTCGACTAGCAACCACGAGCAGTACTTC. It translates to CASSVSTSNHEQYF. The V and J genes are TRBV19 and TRBJ2-7; 7 bases align to TRBD2. J gave up 5 bases and V 5 bases, and 9 bases lay outside the gene matches. The CDR3 sequence is 14 residues long. CDR1 is LNHDA, CDR2 SQIVND, per germline (reference sequence).

The chain is built from TRBV15 and TRBJ2-7, with D possibly being TRBD1 (6 bases). This CDR3 comprises 12 residues. Germline lookup yields CDR1 LNHNV and CDR2 YYDKDF (reference sequence). V was shortened by 11 bases and J by 1 base, with 12 bases between the two germline ends. CDR3 sequence (DNA): TGTGCCCCGTGGACAGCTTCCTACGAGCAGTACTTC. Its protein is CAPWTASYEQYF.

The rearrangement uses TRBV30 and TRBJ2-5; 8 bases are a match to TRBD2. Germline values: CDR1 GTSNPN, CDR2 SVGIG (reference sequence). CDR3 length: 13 amino acids. Trimming took 0 bases from V and 5 from J; bases not matched to a gene: 2. The DNA for the CDR3 is TGTGCCTGGAGTGTAAGCGGGAGTGAGACCCAGTACTTC. This gives the protein CAWSVSGSETQYF. Using reference TRBV30 and TRBJ2-5 for the parts outside the CDR3, the full variable domain is SQTIHQWPATLVQPVGSPLSLECTVEGTSNPNLYWYRQAAGRGLQLLFYSVGIGQISSEVPQNLSASRPQDRQFILSSKKLLLSDSGFYLCAWSVSGSETQYFGPGTRLLVL.

The chain recombines TRBV5-1 with TRBJ2-5, with TRBD1 as a possible D gene (6 bases). The CDR3 is made up of 14 amino acids. The ends were cut back, 4 bases at V and 3 bases at J, with 13 bases in the middle. The germline V gene has CDR1 SGHRS and CDR2 YFSETQ. CDR3 sequence (DNA): TGCGCCAGCAGCCGGGACATCGAGAAAGAGACCCAGTACTTC. Protein sequence: CASSRDIEKETQYF.

The CDR3 nucleotides are TGTGCCAGCAGCGGGACAGGACCCTCCTACGAGCAGTACTTC. This codes for CASSGTGPSYEQYF. The chain links TRBV2 to TRBJ2-7, with 8 bases lining up with TRBD1. Trimming took 6 bases from V and 0 from J; bases not matched to a gene: 4. The germline V gene encodes CDR1 SNHLY and CDR2 FYNNEI. The CDR3 is 14 residues long.

This clone has just one count. The chain combines TRBV28 with TRBJ2-7; no clear D gene. Germline V gene lookup returns CDR1 MDHEN and CDR2 SYDVKM. With 8 bases removed from V and 0 bases from J, the gap between germline ends came to 14 bases. This CDR3 is 14 amino acids long. Here the CDR3 DNA reads TGTGCCAGCGGATATGAGGAGAGCTCCTACGAGCAGTACTTC. Translating it yields CASGYEESSYEQYF.

A few counts support this clone. This chain connects TRBV28 to TRBJ2-3; a weak D match, TRBD2 (6 bases). The germline V and J ends were trimmed by 4 bases and 6 bases, with 20 bases remaining between them. The CDR3 extends over 16 amino acids. The germline V gene has CDR1 MDHEN and CDR2 SYDVKM. CDR3 region: CASSSSIAAEEDTQYF. CDR3 bases: TGTGCCAGCAGTTCCTCCATAGCGGCCGAGGAGGATACGCAGTATTTT.

V is TRBV7-8 and J is TRBJ2-5, with 11 bases that match TRBD2. Trimming cost V 4 bases and J 2 bases; bases outside gene matches: 9. The CDR3 contains 17 residues. Germline V gene data show CDR1 as SGHVS and CDR2 as FQNEAQ. The CDR3 nucleotides read TGTGCCAGCAGCTGGACTAGCGGGCGAGGGGGGCAAGAGACCCAGTACTTC. It is translated as CASSWTSGRGGQETQYF.

This chain uses TRBV6-5 with TRBJ1-2; D possibly corresponds to TRBD1 (6 bases). Germline assignment: CDR1 MNHEY and CDR2 SVGAGI. Trimming pared 7 bases from V and 8 bases from J, leaving 17 bases between. CDR3 size: 13 residues. DNA of the CDR3: TGTGCCAGCACCGTCTCAGGGGTGGGCGGCTACACCTTC. It encodes CASTVSGVGGYTF.

The chain uses TRBV5-1 and TRBJ2-1; the match to TRBD2 covers 15 bases. V was clipped by 4 bases and J by 7 bases; unmatched bases: 3. The CDR3 consists of 15 residues. Germline CDR1 is SGHRS and CDR2 is YFSETQ. The CDR3 region is CASSPGTSGRNEQFF. As DNA, the CDR3 is TGCGCCAGCAGCCCCGGGACTAGCGGGAGGAATGAGCAGTTCTTC.

V is TRBV30 and J is TRBJ2-3; the D gene is possibly TRBD1 (5 bases). This CDR3 is built from 16 residues. CDR1 GTSNPN and CDR2 SVGIG come from the germline V gene (reference sequence). V was trimmed by 4 bases and J by 1 base, leaving 18 bases between them. In DNA, the CDR3 is TGTGCCTGGATTACCCCAGGGTGGGTGGGCACAGATACGCAGTATTTT. This translates into CAWITPGWVGTDTQYF.

This chain connects TRBV7-3 to TRBJ2-7, with D tentatively TRBD2 (5 bases). This CDR3 spans 13 amino acids. Per germline, CDR1 SGHTA and CDR2 FQGTGA. V dropped 3 bases and J dropped 3 bases, with 9 bases sitting between them. This CDR3 reads CASSFGVGYEQYF. CDR3 nucleotides: TGTGCCAGCAGCTTCGGGGTTGGCTACGAGCAGTACTTC.

This clone showed up just once. The chain is built from TRBV19 and TRBJ1-2; 7 positions agree with TRBD1. J was trimmed by 3 bases and V by 5 bases; bases with no gene match: 9. The CDR3 length is 15 residues. The germline V gene encodes CDR1 LNHDA and CDR2 SQIVND (reference sequence). The CDR3 sequence: CASSADRDSYYGYTF. The CDR3 DNA is TGTGCCAGTAGTGCCGACAGGGACAGCTACTATGGCTACACCTTC.

The gene calls are TRBV5-1 and TRBJ2-5; 8 bases are a match to TRBD1. Germline V CDR1 and CDR2: SGHRS, YFSETQ. The V and J ends lost 0 bases and 5 bases, in that order; junction bases with no gene match: 6. This CDR3 region has 15 residues. The chain's CDR3 is CASSLGAGGNETQYF. CDR3 coding DNA: TGCGCCAGCAGCTTGGGAGCAGGGGGCAATGAGACCCAGTACTTC. Based on the CDR3 plus reference TRBV5-1 and TRBJ2-5, the full variable domain is KAGVTQTPRYLIKTRGQQVTLSCSPISGHRSVSWYQQTPGQGLQFLFEYFSETQRNKGNFPGRFSGRQFSNSRSEMNVSTLELGDSALYLCASSLGAGGNETQYFGPGTRLLVL.

The genes are TRBV5-1 and TRBJ2-2; 8 positions agree with TRBD1. The V and J ends lost 6 bases and 1 base, in that order; junction bases with no gene match: 8. The CDR3 extends over 16 amino acids. Germline lookup yields CDR1 SGHRS and CDR2 YFSETQ. The CDR3 region is CASISPGTGNTGELFF. Written as DNA, the CDR3 is TGCGCCAGCATATCACCGGGGACAGGGAACACCGGGGAGCTGTTTTTT.